This T cell receptor beta chain stems from a study of T cells in Graves' hyperthyroidism and ophthalmopathy. Study overall: Upon initial diagnosis and before any treatment, peripheral blood was collected.

General study findings and limits: Ophthalmopathy was identified by the model a median about six months ahead of onset.

As to this clonotype: Its specificity is unknown.

TCR beta CDR3 regions were amplified from RNA. TCR CDR3 underwent first-round RT-PCR with the HTBI primer set. TCRdb used MiXCR to reprocess the multiplex PCR reads, holding one entry per CDR3 protein. The table has approximately 300,000 distinct CDR3 sequences, over 15% seen once; the top ten hold around 55%. Researchers barred patients who had uncontrolled infection, other autoimmune disease, pregnancy or lactation. On the basis of clinical symptoms, serum thyroxine and TRAb, thyroid ultrasound and orbital computed tomography, diagnoses were made. The sequencing sample was made of blood. The TCR originated in a woman aged 55-70 years with Graves' ophthalmopathy.

The CDR3 sequence: CASSVVGSNEQFF. In DNA, the CDR3 is TGTGCCAGCAGTGTCGTGGGTAGCAATGAGCAGTTCTTC. The chain uses TRBV25-1 and TRBJ2-1, with no clear D. Germline CDR1 and CDR2: MGHDK and SYGVNS. V dropped 4 bases and J dropped 6 bases, with 10 bases sitting between them. The CDR3 spans 13 residues.